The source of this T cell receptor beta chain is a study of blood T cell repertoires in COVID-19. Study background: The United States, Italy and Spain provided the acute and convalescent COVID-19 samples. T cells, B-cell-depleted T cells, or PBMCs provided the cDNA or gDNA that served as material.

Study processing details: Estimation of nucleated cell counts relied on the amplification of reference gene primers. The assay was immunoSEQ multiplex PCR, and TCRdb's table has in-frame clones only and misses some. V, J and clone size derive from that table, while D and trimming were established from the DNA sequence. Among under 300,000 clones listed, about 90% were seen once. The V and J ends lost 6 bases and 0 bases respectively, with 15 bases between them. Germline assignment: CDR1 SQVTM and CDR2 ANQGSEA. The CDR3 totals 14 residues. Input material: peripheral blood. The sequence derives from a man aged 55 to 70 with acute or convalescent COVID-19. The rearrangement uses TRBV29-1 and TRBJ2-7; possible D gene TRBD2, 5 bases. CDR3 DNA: TGCAGCGTCGGACGGACTCCTGGCTCCTACGAGCAGTACTTC. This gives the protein CSVGRTPGSYEQYF.